This T cell receptor beta chain was identified in a study of T-cell reconstitution after alpha-beta-depleted transplantation in children. This clonotype was seen more than once but under ten times. CDR3 size: 16 residues. The germline V gene has CDR1 SEHNR and CDR2 FQNEAQ (reference sequence). V lost 3 bases and J 4 bases, leaving 18 bases between the germline ends. Preparing the TCRbeta library involved the use of unique molecular identifiers. TCRdb analysed the PCR reads with MiXCR anew, one entry per CDR3 protein. This table holds approximately 400,000 distinct CDR3 sequences, 11% found once. Sequencing used PBMCs from the stem cell graft donor, obtained from the stem cell graft. This chain connects TRBV7-9 to TRBJ1-1; D unresolved. This clonotype was obtained from a human donor who donated a stem cell graft to a child with acute myeloid leukemia. The CDR3 reads CASSFGPLLSSTEAFF. The CDR3 nucleotides are TGTGCCAGCAGCTTTGGCCCCTTGCTGTCGAGCACTGAAGCTTTCTTT.